The clone carrying this TCR beta chain was seen more than once but under ten times. As yet, its antigen is unknown. This entry is derived from a study of identical twins. Study-wide points: Excess twin sharing in beta out-of-frame sequences was weaker.

TCRdb processed the 5' RACE reads anew with MiXCR; each CDR3 protein has one entry. This sample yields over 250,000 distinct CDR3 sequences, of which just under 9.5% are seen a single time; roughly 6.8% belongs to the top ten. This CDR3 has 18 amino acids. The same sample was also used in a study of yellow fever vaccine responses in identical twins. From that study: Twins' vaccine T cell response reportedly seemed partly convergent, partly personalized.

The TCR sequence derives from a woman under 30 in good health. J is TRBJ2-3 and V is TRBV21-1; the table's D call, TRBD2, was not checked against the DNA. TRBV21-1 is given as a pseudogene. Sequencing was performed on CD8+ T cells sorted from blood. The CDR3 spells CASSARWTSGRARDTQYF. In DNA form, the CDR3 reads TGTGCCAGCAGCGCCAGGTGGACTAGCGGGAGGGCCCGGGATACGCAGTATTTT.